The source of this T cell receptor beta chain is a study of early T cells in non-severe SARS-CoV-2 infection. For the study at large: Whole-blood bulk RNA, unsorted, was sequenced, and chains were unpaired. Points from the study as a whole: Matching with VDJdb favored anti-spike CD8 responses (missing private and CD4 specificities).

This clonotype came up many times. The antigen is undetermined. The library protocol tagged individual cDNA molecules with unique molecular identifiers. TCRdb fed the 5' RACE reads into MiXCR, producing one record per CDR3 protein. The sample lists about 66,000 distinct CDR3 sequences, about 12% occurring once. The CDR3 is made up of 13 amino acids. Per the germline V gene, CDR1 is ENHRY and CDR2 is SYGVKD. V gave up 6 bases and J gave up 1 base; unmatched junction bases: 3. The rearrangement joins TRBV10-3 to TRBJ2-7, with 7 nucleotides matching TRBD1. The clonotype comes from an adult who was a healthcare worker with PCR-confirmed SARS-CoV-2 infection or an uninfected control (not recorded which). Sequencing was done on a sample of whole blood. CDR3: CAIRTGSSYEQYF. For the CDR3, the DNA is TGTGCCATCAGGACAGGGTCTTCCTACGAGCAGTACTTC.